This T cell receptor (beta chain) was documented in a study of a mutant IDH1 vaccine in newly diagnosed glioma listed by TCRdb under 2021. Looking at the study overall: Patients received eight vaccinations in weeks 1, 3, 5, 7, 11, 15, 19 and 23, corresponding to visits V03 through V10. For exploratory analyses, fewer than 30 treated patients had longitudinal TCRB deep sequencing done wherever samples were available. Of the roughly 34 treated patients, around 60% were male and approximately 40% were female, and a mean age of 40.4 years was recorded. Peripheral blood samples were drawn at six visits, namely V03 (baseline), V05, V07, V10, V12 and V13. In the chemotherapy-containing groups, vaccination started alongside temozolomide cycles, whereas in patients who had radiotherapy alone it started 4-6 weeks after radiotherapy. Prior to enrollment, patients had been given standard therapy consisting of radiotherapy alone, temozolomide alone, or radiochemotherapy with temozolomide, with the combination given to most patients. The study at large found these results: According to the authors, sample limitations meant that analyses of patient blood samples could not be reproduced. Availability determined which PBMC samples were chosen for TCRB deep sequencing. Across multiple MHC alleles, vaccine-induced immune responses were seen in 93.3% of patients. Pseudoprogression seemed to be unrelated to changes in the top peripheral T cell clonotypes found by TCRB sequencing.

The meaning of the sample's time point label: week 23, last vaccination. Every vaccine dose consisted of 300 ug of a 20-mer mutant IDH1 peptide in Montanide, administered subcutaneously together with topical imiquimod. Donors had newly diagnosed WHO grade 3 or 4 IDH1-mutant astrocytomas with loss of nuclear ATRX. The samples were drawn from NOA16, a multicentre, single-arm, open-label phase I trial in Germany that tested a mutant IDH1 peptide vaccine in humans for the first time. Genomic DNA for TCRB sequencing was extracted from EDTA blood using the DNeasy Blood and Tissue Kit. A note on this clone: It has no known antigen specificity. Qualities for individual bases were not recorded, and no much larger clone is one base off.

Library preparation employed the immunoSEQ multiplex PCR assay. Rearranged TCR beta chain sequences were amplified using the hsTCRB Kit according to the manufacturer's protocol. Sequencing of TCRB libraries was carried out on an Illumina MiSeq. As for how the authors treated the data: Demultiplexing, trimming and gene mapping were performed with the kit vendor's proprietary platform. What TCRdb holds here is the immuneACCESS table cut down to in-frame rearrangements. Part of the clones is not present; checked against another copy, under half of the missing clones reflect an unresolved V gene, and the others are unexplained. V, J and clone size are taken as reported in that table, and D and trimming were inferred from the DNA itself. In this sample the table shows 70,000 to 95,000 clones, 75% to 90% of which occur a single time. The ten largest clones represent over 0.6% of the sample. V sheds 2 bases and J sheds 3 bases, leaving 17 bases between their ends. Per the germline V gene (reference sequence), MNHNY is the CDR1 and SVGAGI is the CDR2. From cysteine to phenylalanine, the CDR3 is 16 amino acids long. Only the CDR3 part of the read is kept: 48 bases, read in frame from the first base.

The chain is encoded by TRBV6-6 joined to TRBJ2-7; a weak D assignment points to TRBD1 (5 bases agree). This specimen consisted of PBMCs, obtained from a glioma patient whose treatment included an IDH1 peptide vaccine. This receptor was obtained from a woman in her forties or fifties with glioma. In nucleotide form, the sequence is TGTGCCAGCAGTTACCTCGACAGTCCTCCGAGCTACGAGCAGTACTTC. Its coded protein is CASSYLDSPPSYEQYF.